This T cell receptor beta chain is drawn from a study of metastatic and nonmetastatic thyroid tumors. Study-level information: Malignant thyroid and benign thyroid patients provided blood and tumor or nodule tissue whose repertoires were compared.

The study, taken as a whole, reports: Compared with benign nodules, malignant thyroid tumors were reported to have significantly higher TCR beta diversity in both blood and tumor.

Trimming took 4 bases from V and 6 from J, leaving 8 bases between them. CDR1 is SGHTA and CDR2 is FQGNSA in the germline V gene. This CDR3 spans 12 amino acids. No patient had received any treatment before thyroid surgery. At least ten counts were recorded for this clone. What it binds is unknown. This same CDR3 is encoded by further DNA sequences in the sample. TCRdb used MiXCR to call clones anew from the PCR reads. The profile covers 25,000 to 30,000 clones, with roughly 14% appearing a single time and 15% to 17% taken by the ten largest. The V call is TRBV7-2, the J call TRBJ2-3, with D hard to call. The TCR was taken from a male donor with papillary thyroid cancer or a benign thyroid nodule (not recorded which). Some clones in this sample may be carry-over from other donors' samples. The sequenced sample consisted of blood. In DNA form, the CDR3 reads TGTGCCAGCAGCTCCATTAGGGATACGCAGTATTTT. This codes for CASSSIRDTQYF.